The next 10 T cell receptor beta chains were all read from a single sample in a study of monozygotic twins with inflammatory bowel disease (dated by TCRdb to about 2019). Libraries were built with 5' RACE. Sequencing relied on an Illumina HiSeq 2500. TCRdb reprocessed the reads; each CDR3 protein sequence makes one entry, and DNA is unavailable. For this sample, the table gives 150,000 to 200,000 distinct CDR3 sequences. 2.8% of the sample is held by the ten biggest clonotypes. What was sequenced was blood. The receptors come from a human donor with ulcerative colitis or Crohn's disease, or a healthy co-twin of an affected twin (not recorded which).

The rearrangement joins TRBV24-1 to TRBJ2-7. This CDR3 has 17 amino acids. The germline CDR1 and CDR2 sequences are KGHDR and SFDVKD. CDR3 sequence reads: CATSDSPPTGDSYEQYF.

The chain uses TRBV5-1 and TRBJ2-3; TCRdb designates TRBD2, a call that cannot be tested without DNA. The CDR3 contains 16 residues. The germline V gene encodes CDR1 SGHRS and CDR2 YFSETQ. The chain's CDR3 is CASSLVASGSTDTQYF.

This sequence joins TRBV21-1 and TRBJ2-1. TRBV21-1 is given as a pseudogene. The CDR3 sequence is 15 residues long. The chain's CDR3 is CASSKVGQFENEQFF.

The chain recombines TRBV7-2 with TRBJ1-2; TCRdb designates TRBD1, a call that cannot be tested without DNA. Germline V lookup: CDR1 SGHTA, CDR2 FQGNSA. The CDR3 contains 15 residues. CDR3 sequence reads: CASSTYRQANYGYTF. Together with reference TRBV7-2 and TRBJ1-2, the CDR3 gives the full variable domain: GAGVSQSPSNKVTEKGKDVELRCDPISGHTALYWYRQSLGQGLEFLIYFQGNSAPDKSGLPSDRFSAERTGGSVSTLTIQRTQQEDSAVYLCASSTYRQANYGYTFGSGTRLTVV.

The chain combines TRBV27 with TRBJ2-3; the D call from TCRdb, TRBD2, cannot be confirmed without DNA. This CDR3 is 15 amino acids long. CDR1 is MNHEY, CDR2 SMNVEV, per germline (reference sequence). The CDR3 here is CASSFGTNGADTQYF.

The genes are TRBV24-1 and TRBJ2-3. CDR3 length: 15 residues. The V gene's germline CDR1 is KGHDR and CDR2 SFDVKD. CDR3: CATSNSDITLDTQYF.

The chain combines TRBV19 with TRBJ1-6; with no DNA, the TCRdb D assignment of TRBD1 cannot be verified. The CDR3 contains 15 residues. Germline assignment: CDR1 LNHDA and CDR2 SQIVND (reference sequence). This chain's CDR3 is CASSIEAGGNSPLHF. Together with reference TRBV19 and TRBJ1-6, the CDR3 gives the full variable domain: DGGITQSPKYLFRKEGQNVTLSCEQNLNHDAMYWYRQDPGQGLRLIYYSQIVNDFQKGDIAEGYSVSREKKESFPLTVTSAQKNPTAFYLCASSIEAGGNSPLHFGNGTRLTVT.

The chain carries TRBV4-3 and TRBJ2-1; TCRdb proposes TRBD1, but this gene call is untestable without DNA. The V gene's germline CDR1 is LGHNA and CDR2 YSLEER. CDR3 length equals 14 residues. The CDR3 sequence is CASSLESRNNEQFF.

The chain carries TRBV20-1 and TRBJ2-1; absent DNA, TCRdb's TRBD2 call cannot be checked. CDR1 is DFQATT and CDR2 is SNEGSKA in the germline V gene (reference sequence). This CDR3 region has 14 residues. CDR3 in amino acids: CSAPTAGGPGEQFF.

V gene TRBV6-2 or TRBV6-3 combines with J gene TRBJ2-7; the TCRdb call, TRBD1, lacks DNA for checking. The CDR3 has 16 amino acids. CDR1 and CDR2 from the germline V gene are MNHEY and SVGEGT. The CDR3 protein is CASSPLGTGGFYEQYF.